This T cell receptor (beta chain) was sequenced during a study of chemoradiotherapy in HPV16-positive cancers. Repertoires were generated with immunoSEQ multiplex PCR, while TCRdb's copy carries only in-frame clones and drops some. The table records several thousand clones, around 90% of them present only once. The CDR3 totals 12 residues. The germline CDR1 and CDR2 sequences are SGHNT and YENEEA. Material: blood, obtained from a patient who underwent chemoradiotherapy. This receptor was identified in a human donor with HPV-associated anogenital cancer. V and J are TRBV11-3 and TRBJ2-5; possible D gene TRBD2, 6 bases. With the DNA end fitting TRBJ2-7 better, the J assignment may be wrong. The CDR3 bases are TGTGCCAGCAGCCCGGGGGTAAGCGAGCAGTACTTC. It translates to CASSPGVSEQYF.